This passage covers 6 T cell receptor beta chains from one sample sequenced in a study of shared clonotypes between healthy human individuals. Libraries were prepared by immunoSEQ multiplex PCR; TCRdb keeps only in-frame clonotypes and omits some of them. Seen here are roughly 1.4 million clones, 98% observed once, and the top ten hold approximately 0.4%. The sample taken for sequencing was naive CD4+ T cells sorted from blood. As for subset: CD45RA+ positively selected. The receptors shown here come from a man aged 25 to 40 in good health.

The CDR3 is CASSLALAGVRETQYF. The CDR3 DNA sequence: TGCGCCAGCAGCTTGGCCCTAGCGGGAGTTCGAGAGACCCAGTACTTC. V and J are TRBV5-1 and TRBJ2-5; 10 nucleotides match TRBD2. The CDR3 is 16 amino acids. The germline V gene has CDR1 SGHRS and CDR2 YFSETQ. The trim removed 0 bases at V and 4 bases at J, leaving 6 bases unmatched. Combining the CDR3 with reference TRBV5-1 and TRBJ2-5 gives the whole variable domain KAGVTQTPRYLIKTRGQQVTLSCSPISGHRSVSWYQQTPGQGLQFLFEYFSETQRNKGNFPGRFSGRQFSNSRSEMNVSTLELGDSALYLCASSLALAGVRETQYFGPGTRLLVL.

This chain connects TRBV2 to TRBJ2-7, with 13 bases fitting TRBD2. Trimming removed 6 bases from V and 7 bases from J; junction bases left unmatched: 12. The CDR3 is 16 residues long. Germline assignment: CDR1 SNHLY and CDR2 FYNNEI. CDR3 sequence reads: CASRGLAGLSFAEQYF. CDR3 bases: TGTGCCAGCAGGGGACTAGCGGGACTCTCCTTTGCGGAGCAGTACTTC.

The chain links TRBV9 to TRBJ1-3; D may be TRBD1 (5 bases). Per germline, CDR1 SGDLS and CDR2 YYNGEE. Trimming shortened V by 2 bases and J by 0 bases, and 15 bases separated the two germline ends. The CDR3 has 17 amino acids. CDR3 in amino acids: CASSVGGLGHSGNTIYF. CDR3 coding DNA: TGTGCCAGCAGCGTGGGGGGATTGGGCCACTCTGGAAACACCATATATTTT.

CDR3 residues: CASSPDRGNTIYF. The CDR3 DNA reads TGTGCCAGCTCACCGGACAGGGGAAACACCATATATTTT. The J gene is TRBJ1-3, the V gene TRBV18, with TRBD1 matching 7 bases. Germline CDR1 KGHSH, CDR2 LQKENI. J was trimmed by 4 bases and V by 3 bases; bases with no gene match: 0. The CDR3 is 13 residues long.

V is TRBV9 and J is TRBJ2-2, with D hard to call. CDR1 SGDLS and CDR2 YYNGEE come from the germline V gene. V lost 0 bases, J lost 1 base, and 10 bases lay in between. CDR3 length equals 16 residues. The CDR3 nucleotides are TGTGCCAGCAGCGTAGATCAGGTCGGGAACACCGGGGAGCTGTTTTTT. This gives the protein CASSVDQVGNTGELFF.

The gene calls are TRBV11-2 and TRBJ1-5; a possible D gene is TRBD1 (6 bases). V was pared by 1 base and J by 3 bases, with 7 bases between. Germline values: CDR1 SGHAT, CDR2 FQNNGV. CDR3 length: 14 residues. CDR3 sequence: CASSLGGPNQPQHF. CDR3 in DNA: TGTGCCAGCAGCTTAGGGGGGCCCAATCAGCCCCAGCATTTT.